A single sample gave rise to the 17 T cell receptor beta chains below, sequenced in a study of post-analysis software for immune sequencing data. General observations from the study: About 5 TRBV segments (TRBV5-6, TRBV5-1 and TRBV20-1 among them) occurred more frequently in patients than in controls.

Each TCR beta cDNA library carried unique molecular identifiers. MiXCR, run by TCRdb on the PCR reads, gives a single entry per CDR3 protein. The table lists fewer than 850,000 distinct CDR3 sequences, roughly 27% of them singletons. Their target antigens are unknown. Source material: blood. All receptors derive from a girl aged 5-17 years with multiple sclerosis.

The CDR3 loop is CASSTRTSGSQFF. CDR3 nucleotide sequence: TGTGCCAGTAGTACCCGAACTAGCGGGAGTCAGTTCTTC. The rearrangement joins TRBV19 to TRBJ2-1; 11 nucleotides align to TRBD2. The CDR3 is 13 amino acids. CDR1 is LNHDA, CDR2 SQIVND, per germline (reference sequence). The V gene end was trimmed by 4 bases and the J gene end by 13 bases; junction bases not matched to a gene: 6.

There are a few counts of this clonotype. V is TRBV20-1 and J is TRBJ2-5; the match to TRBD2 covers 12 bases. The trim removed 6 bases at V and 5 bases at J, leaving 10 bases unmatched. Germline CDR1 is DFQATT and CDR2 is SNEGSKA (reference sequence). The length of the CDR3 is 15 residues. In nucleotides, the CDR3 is TGCAGTGCGCGGACGACTAGCGGGGGCTGGGAGACCCAGTACTTC. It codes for CSARTTSGGWETQYF.

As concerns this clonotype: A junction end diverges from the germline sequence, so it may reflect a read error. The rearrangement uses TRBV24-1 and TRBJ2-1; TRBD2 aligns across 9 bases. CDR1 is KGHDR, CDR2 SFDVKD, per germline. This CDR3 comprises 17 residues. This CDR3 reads CATSDFTSGGFYNGQFF. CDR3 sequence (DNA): TGTGCCACCAGTGATTTTACCAGCGGGGGGTTCTACAATGGGCAGTTCTTC.

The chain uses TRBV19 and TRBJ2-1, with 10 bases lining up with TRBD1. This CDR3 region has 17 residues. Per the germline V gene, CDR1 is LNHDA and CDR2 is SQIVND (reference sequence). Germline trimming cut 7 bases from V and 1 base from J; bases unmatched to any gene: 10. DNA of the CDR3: TGTGCCAGTACACTTGGACAGGGGGTAAAGTCCTACAATGAGCAGTTCTTC. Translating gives CASTLGQGVKSYNEQFF.

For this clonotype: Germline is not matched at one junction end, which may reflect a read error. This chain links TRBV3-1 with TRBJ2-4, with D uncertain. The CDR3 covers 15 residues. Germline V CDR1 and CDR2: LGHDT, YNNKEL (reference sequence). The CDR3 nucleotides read TGTGCCAGCAGCCAAGATGGCACCGCCAAAAACATTCGGTACTTC. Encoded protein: CASSQDGTAKNIRYF.

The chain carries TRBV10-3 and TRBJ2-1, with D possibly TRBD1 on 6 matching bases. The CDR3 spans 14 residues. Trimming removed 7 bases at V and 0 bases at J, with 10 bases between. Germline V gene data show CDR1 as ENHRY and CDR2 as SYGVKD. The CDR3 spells CAITGQLSYNEQFF. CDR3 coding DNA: TGTGCCATCACAGGACAGCTCTCCTACAATGAGCAGTTCTTC.

The CDR3 nucleotides read TGTGCCACCAGTGGTCGCCAGGGACAGATCACAGATACGCAGTATTTT. Its translation is CATSGRQGQITDTQYF. The V gene is TRBV24-1, the J gene TRBJ2-3; 7 nucleotides agree with TRBD1. CDR1 and CDR2 (germline): KGHDR, SFDVKD. This CDR3 has 16 residues. Trimming removed 5 bases from V and 2 bases from J; junction bases left unmatched: 9.

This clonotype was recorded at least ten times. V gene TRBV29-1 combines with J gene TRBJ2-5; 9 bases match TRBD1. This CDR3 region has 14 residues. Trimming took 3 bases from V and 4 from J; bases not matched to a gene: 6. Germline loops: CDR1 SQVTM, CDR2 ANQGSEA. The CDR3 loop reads CSVDRDRVGETQYF. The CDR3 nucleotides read TGCAGCGTTGATAGGGACAGGGTCGGAGAGACCCAGTACTTC.

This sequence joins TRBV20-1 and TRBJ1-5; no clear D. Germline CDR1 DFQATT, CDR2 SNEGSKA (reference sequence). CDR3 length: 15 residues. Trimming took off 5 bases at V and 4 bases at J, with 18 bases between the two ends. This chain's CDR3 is CSALPSVGPNQPQHF. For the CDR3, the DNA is TGCAGTGCTTTACCTTCAGTAGGGCCGAATCAGCCCCAGCATTTT.

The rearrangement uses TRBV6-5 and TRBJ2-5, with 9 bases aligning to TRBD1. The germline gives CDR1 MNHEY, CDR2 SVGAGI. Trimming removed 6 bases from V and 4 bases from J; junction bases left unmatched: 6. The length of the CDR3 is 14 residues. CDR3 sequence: CASSPGQGSETQYF. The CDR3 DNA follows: TGTGCCAGCAGCCCGGGACAGGGATCAGAGACCCAGTACTTC.

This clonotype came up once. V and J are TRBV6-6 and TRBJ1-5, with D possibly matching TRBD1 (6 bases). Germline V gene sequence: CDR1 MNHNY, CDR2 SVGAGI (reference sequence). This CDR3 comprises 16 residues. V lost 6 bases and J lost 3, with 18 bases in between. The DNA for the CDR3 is TGTGCCAGCAGCCCCTCGGACCAGGGGTACAATCAGCCCCAGCATTTT. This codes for CASSPSDQGYNQPQHF.

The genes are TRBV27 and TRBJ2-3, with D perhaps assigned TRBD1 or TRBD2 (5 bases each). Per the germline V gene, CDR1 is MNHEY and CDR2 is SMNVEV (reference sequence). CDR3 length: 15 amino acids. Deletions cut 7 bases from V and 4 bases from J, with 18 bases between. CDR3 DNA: TGTGCCAGCAAGGAGGACGGGGCCCCCGCAGATACGCAGTATTTT. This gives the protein CASKEDGAPADTQYF.

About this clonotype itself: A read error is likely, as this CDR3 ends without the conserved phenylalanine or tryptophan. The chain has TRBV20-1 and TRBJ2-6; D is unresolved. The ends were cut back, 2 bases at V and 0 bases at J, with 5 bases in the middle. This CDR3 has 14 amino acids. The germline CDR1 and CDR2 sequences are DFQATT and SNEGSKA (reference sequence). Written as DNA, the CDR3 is TGCAGTGCTAGAACGAGCTCTGGGGCCAACGTCCTGACTTGC. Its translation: CSARTSSGANVLTC.

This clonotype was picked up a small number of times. The CDR3 DNA is TGTGCCAGCAGCTTATGGGGACAGTCCTACGAGCAGTACTTC. This sequence encodes CASSLWGQSYEQYF. This chain joins TRBV7-2 and TRBJ2-7; 7 bases match TRBD1. The CDR3 contains 14 residues. Germline CDR1 reads SGHTA; CDR2 reads FQGNSA. V trimming: 2 bases; J trimming: 1 base; junction bases outside the gene matches: 2.

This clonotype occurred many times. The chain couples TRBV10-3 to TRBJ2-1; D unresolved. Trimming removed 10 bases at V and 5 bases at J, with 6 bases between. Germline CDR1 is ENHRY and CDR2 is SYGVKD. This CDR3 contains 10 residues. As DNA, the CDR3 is TGTGCCACCCAAGACAATGAGCAGTTCTTC. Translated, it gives CATQDNEQFF.

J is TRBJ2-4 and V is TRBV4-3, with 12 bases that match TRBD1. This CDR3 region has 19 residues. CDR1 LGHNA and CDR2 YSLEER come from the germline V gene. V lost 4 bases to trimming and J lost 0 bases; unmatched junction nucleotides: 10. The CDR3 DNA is TGCGCCAGCAGCCCCCTCCTGGGACAGGGGGCCTTAGCCAAAAACATTCAGTACTTC. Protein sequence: CASSPLLGQGALAKNIQYF.

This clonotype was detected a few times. The DNA of the CDR3 is TGTGCCAGCAGCGACAGGGGGCAAGGCTATAATTCACCCCTCCACTTT. Amino acids: CASSDRGQGYNSPLHF. The V and J genes are TRBV6-4 and TRBJ1-6; 10 bases are shared with TRBD1. Germline CDR1 reads MRHNA; CDR2 reads SNTAGT. There are 16 residues in the CDR3. With 6 bases clipped from V and 3 bases from J, the junction kept 5 bases outside the gene matches.